This T cell receptor beta chain was obtained from a study of T cells in Graves' hyperthyroidism and ophthalmopathy. Overall study findings and caveats: Appearing also in blood were most of the thyroid clonotypes expanded above 0.001.

The source material, RNA transcripts, was used to amplify TCR beta CDR3 regions. Primed by the HTBI set, a first-round RT-PCR was run on the TCR CDR3. TCRdb re-derived calls from the multiplex PCR reads in MiXCR, one entry per CDR3 protein. Of around 190,000 distinct CDR3 sequences in the sample, around a sixth are singletons; the top ten hold over 45%. This clonotype was seen a few times. Its cognate antigen is unknown. The CDR3 has 16 residues. The V and J ends lost 3 bases and 6 bases respectively, with 17 bases between them. Germline loops: CDR1 MNHEY, CDR2 SMNVEV (reference sequence). Graves' hyperthyroidism was deemed stable absent ophthalmopathy progression within 18 months.

V and J are TRBV27 and TRBJ2-2; a weak D match, TRBD2 (7 bases). The TCR originated in a woman between 45 and 65 years old with Graves' hyperthyroidism. Sequencing was done on a sample of blood. The CDR3 protein is CASSFGGQGRSGELFF. The CDR3 nucleotides read TGTGCCAGCAGTTTCGGGGGGCAGGGTCGGTCCGGGGAGCTGTTTTTT.